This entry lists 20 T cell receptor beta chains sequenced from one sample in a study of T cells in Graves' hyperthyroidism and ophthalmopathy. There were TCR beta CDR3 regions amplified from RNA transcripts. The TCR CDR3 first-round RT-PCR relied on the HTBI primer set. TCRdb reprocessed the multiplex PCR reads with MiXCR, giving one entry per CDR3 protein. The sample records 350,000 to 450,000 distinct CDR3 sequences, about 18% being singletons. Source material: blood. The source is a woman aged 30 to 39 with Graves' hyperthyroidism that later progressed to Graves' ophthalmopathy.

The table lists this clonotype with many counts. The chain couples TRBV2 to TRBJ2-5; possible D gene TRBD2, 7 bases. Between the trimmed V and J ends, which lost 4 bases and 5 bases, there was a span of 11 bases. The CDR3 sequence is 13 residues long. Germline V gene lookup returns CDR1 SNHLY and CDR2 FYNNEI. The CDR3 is CASSVRGAETQYF. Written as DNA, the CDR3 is TGTGCCAGCAGTGTCCGGGGGGCGGAGACCCAGTACTTC. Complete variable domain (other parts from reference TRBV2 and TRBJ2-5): EPEVTQTPSHQVTQMGQEVILRCVPISNHLYFYWYRQILGQKVEFLVSFYNNEISEKSEIFDDQFSVERPDGSNFTLKIRSTKLEDSAMYFCASSVRGAETQYFGPGTRLLVL.

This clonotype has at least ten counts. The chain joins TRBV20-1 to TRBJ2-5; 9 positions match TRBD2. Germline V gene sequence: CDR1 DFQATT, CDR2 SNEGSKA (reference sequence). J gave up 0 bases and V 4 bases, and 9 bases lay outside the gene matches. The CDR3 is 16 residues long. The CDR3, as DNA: TGCAGTGCTACCCTTCAAGCGGGGGGCCACCAAGAGACCCAGTACTTC. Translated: CSATLQAGGHQETQYF.

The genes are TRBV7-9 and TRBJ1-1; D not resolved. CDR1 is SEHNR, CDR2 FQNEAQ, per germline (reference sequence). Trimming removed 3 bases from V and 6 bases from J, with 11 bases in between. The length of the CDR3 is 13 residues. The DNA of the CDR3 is TGTGCCAGCAGCTTCACTGAAGCAGCTGAAGCTTTCTTT. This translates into CASSFTEAAEAFF. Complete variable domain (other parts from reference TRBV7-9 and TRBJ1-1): DTGVSQNPRHKITKRGQNVTFRCDPISEHNRLYWYRQTLGQGPEFLTYFQNEAQLEKSRLLSDRFSAERPKGSFSTLEIQRTEQGDSAMYLCASSFTEAAEAFFGQGTRLTVV.

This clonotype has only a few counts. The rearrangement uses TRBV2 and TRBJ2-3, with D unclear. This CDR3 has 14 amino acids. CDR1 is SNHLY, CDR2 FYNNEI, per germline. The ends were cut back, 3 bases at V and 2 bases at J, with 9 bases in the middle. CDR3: CASSEYTDTDTQYF. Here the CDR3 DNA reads TGTGCCAGCAGTGAGTACACGGACACAGATACGCAGTATTTT.

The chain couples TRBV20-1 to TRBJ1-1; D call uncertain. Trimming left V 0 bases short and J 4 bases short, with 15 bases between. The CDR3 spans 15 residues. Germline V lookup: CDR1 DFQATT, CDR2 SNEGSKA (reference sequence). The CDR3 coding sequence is TGCAGTGCTAGAGAGCCAGGCCCACAAGCCACTGAAGCTTTCTTT. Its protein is CSAREPGPQATEAFF.

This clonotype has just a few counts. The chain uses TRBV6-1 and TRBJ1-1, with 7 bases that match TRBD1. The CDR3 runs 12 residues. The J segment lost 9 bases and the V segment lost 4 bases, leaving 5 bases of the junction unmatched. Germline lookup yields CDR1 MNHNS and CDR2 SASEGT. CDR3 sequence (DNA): TGTGCCAGCAGTGTAGACAGGGCTCAAGCTTTCTTT. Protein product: CASSVDRAQAFF.

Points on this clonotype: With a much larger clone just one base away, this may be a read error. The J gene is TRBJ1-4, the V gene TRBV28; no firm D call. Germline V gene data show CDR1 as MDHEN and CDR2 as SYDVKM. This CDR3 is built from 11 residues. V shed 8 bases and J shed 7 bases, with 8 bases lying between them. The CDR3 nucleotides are TGTGCCAGCGGGGTCCCTGAAAAACTGTTTTTT. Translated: CASGVPEKLFF.

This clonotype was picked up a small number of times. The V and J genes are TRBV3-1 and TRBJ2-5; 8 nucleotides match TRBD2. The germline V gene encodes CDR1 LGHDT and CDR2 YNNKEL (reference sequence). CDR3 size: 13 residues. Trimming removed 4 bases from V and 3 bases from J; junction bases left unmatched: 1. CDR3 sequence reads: CASSPREEETQYF. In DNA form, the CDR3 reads TGTGCCAGCAGCCCGCGGGAGGAAGAGACCCAGTACTTC.

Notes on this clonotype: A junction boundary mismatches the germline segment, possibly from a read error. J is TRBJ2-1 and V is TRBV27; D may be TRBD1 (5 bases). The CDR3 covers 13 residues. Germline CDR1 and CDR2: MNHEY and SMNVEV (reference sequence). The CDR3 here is CETRDFFYNEQFF. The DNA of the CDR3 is TGCGAGACCAGGGATTTTTTTTATAATGAGCAGTTCTTC.

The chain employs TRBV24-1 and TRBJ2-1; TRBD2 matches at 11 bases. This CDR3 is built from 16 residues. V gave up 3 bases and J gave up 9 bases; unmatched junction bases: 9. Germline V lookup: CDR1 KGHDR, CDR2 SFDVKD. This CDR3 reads CATSDPLAGGVAEQFF. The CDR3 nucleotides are TGTGCCACCAGTGATCCCCTAGCGGGAGGAGTCGCTGAGCAGTTCTTC.

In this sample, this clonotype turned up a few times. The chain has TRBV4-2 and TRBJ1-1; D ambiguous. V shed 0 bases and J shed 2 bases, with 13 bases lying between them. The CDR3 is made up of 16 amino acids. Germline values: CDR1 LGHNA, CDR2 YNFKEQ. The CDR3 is CASSQDYLGDNTEAFF. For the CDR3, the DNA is TGTGCCAGCAGCCAAGATTACTTGGGTGACAACACTGAAGCTTTCTTT.

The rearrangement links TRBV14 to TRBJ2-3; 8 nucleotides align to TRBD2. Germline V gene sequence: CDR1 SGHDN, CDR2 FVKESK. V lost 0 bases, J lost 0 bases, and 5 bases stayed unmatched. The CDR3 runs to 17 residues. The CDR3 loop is CASSQDSAGESTDTQYF. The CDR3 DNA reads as TGTGCCAGCAGCCAAGACTCAGCGGGGGAGAGCACAGATACGCAGTATTTT.

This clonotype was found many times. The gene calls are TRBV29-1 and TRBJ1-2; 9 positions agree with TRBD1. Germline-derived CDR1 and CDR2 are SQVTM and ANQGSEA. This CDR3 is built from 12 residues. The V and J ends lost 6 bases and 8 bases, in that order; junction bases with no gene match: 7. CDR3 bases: TGCAGCGTCCCGGGACAGGGAACCGGCTACACCTTC. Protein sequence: CSVPGQGTGYTF. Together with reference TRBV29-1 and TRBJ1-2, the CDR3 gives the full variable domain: SAVISQKPSRDICQRGTSLTIQCQVDSQVTMMFWYRQQPGQSLTLIATANQGSEATYESGFVIDKFPISRPNLTFSTLTVSNMSPEDSSIYLCSVPGQGTGYTFGSGTRLTVV.

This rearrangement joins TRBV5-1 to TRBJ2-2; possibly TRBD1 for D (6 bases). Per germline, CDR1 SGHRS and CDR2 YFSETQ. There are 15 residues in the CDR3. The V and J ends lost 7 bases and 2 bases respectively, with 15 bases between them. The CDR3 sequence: CASVPGVPNTGELFF. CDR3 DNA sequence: TGCGCCAGCGTTCCAGGGGTACCTAACACCGGGGAGCTGTTTTTT.

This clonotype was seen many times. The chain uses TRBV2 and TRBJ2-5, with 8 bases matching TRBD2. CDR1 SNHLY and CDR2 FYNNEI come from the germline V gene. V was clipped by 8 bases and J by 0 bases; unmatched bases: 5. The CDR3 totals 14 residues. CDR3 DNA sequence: TGTGCCAGCGTACCAGCGGGGGACCAAGAGACCCAGTACTTC. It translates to CASVPAGDQETQYF. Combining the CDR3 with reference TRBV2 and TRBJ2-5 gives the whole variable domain EPEVTQTPSHQVTQMGQEVILRCVPISNHLYFYWYRQILGQKVEFLVSFYNNEISEKSEIFDDQFSVERPDGSNFTLKIRSTKLEDSAMYFCASVPAGDQETQYFGPGTRLLVL.

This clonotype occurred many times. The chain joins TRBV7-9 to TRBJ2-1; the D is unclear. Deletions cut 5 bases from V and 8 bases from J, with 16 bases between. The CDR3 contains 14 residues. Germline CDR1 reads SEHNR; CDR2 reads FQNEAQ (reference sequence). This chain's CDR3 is CASSDLTKADEQFF. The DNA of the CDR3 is TGTGCCAGCAGCGACCTAACGAAGGCGGATGAGCAGTTCTTC.

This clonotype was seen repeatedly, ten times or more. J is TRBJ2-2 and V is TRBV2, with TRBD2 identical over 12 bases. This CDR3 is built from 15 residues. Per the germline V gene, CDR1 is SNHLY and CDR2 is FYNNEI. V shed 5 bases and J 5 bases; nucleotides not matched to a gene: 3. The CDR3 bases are TGTGCCAGCAGTACCGGGACTAGCGGGACCGGGGAGCTGTTTTTT. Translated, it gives CASSTGTSGTGELFF.

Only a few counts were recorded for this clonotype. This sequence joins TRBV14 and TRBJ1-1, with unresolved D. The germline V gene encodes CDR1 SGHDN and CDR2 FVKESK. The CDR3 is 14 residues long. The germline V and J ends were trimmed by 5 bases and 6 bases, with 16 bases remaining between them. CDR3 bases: TGTGCCAGCAGCTTCCGGGCGCGCGGGGCTGAAGCTTTCTTT. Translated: CASSFRARGAEAFF.

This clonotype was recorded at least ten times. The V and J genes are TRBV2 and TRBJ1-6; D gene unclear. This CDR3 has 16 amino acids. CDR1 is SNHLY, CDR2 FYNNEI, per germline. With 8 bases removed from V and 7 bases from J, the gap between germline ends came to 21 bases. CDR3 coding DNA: TGTGCCAGCGGGCAGGTTGGTGGTATTCGGAATTCACCCCTCCACTTT. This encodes CASGQVGGIRNSPLHF.

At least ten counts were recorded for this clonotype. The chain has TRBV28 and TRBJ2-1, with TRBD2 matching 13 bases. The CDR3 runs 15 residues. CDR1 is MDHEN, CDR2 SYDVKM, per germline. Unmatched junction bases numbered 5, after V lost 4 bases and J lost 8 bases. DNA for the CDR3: TGTGCCAGCAGTTCTGGGACTAGCGGGAACTATGAGCAGTTCTTC. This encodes CASSSGTSGNYEQFF. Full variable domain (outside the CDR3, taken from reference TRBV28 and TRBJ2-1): DVKVTQSSRYLVKRTGEKVFLECVQDMDHENMFWYRQDPGLGLRLIYFSYDVKMKEKGDIPEGYSVSREKKERFSLILESASTNQTSMYLCASSSGTSGNYEQFFGPGTRLTVL.